These 4 T cell receptor beta chains were sequenced from one sample in a study of control samples from healthy donors and cancer patients. This table comes from immunoSEQ multiplex PCR, and its TCRdb copy is limited to in-frame clones, with some not included. The sample carries about 150,000 clones, over 90% recorded once. The source material was blood. These receptors originate from a man aged 50 to 59 in good health.

The rearrangement joins TRBV30 to TRBJ1-2; D remains unclear. This CDR3 comprises 12 residues. Germline V gene sequence: CDR1 GTSNPN, CDR2 SVGIG (reference sequence). The DNA of the CDR3 is TGTGCGATTAAGGCGGGTCTCTATGGCTACACCTTC. It specifies CAIKAGLYGYTF.

This clone has just one count. V is TRBV18 and J is TRBJ2-1; D is ambiguous. This CDR3 has 13 amino acids. V was cut by 0 bases and J by 4 bases, with 4 bases left in between. Per the germline V gene, CDR1 is KGHSH and CDR2 is LQKENI. In nucleotides, the CDR3 is TGTGCCAGCTCACCACCCTCATACAATGAGCAGTTCTTC. It codes for CASSPPSYNEQFF.

This chain links TRBV5-1 with TRBJ2-7, with D perhaps matching TRBD2 (7 bases). The CDR3 is 13 residues long. Trimming cost V 2 bases and J 5 bases, with 11 bases left between them. The germline V gene has CDR1 SGHRS and CDR2 YFSETQ. CDR3 sequence (DNA): TGCGCCAGCAGCTTTGGCGGGGGCCACGAGCAGTACTTC. The encoded protein is CASSFGGGHEQYF.

The chain carries TRBV10-3 and TRBJ2-1; 10 nucleotides match TRBD1. Germline loops: CDR1 ENHRY, CDR2 SYGVKD. Trimming took 4 bases from V and 5 from J; bases not matched to a gene: 5. The CDR3 loop spans 15 amino acids. This CDR3 reads CAISAGTGVHNEQFF. The CDR3 DNA is TGTGCCATCAGTGCCGGGACAGGGGTTCACAATGAGCAGTTCTTC.